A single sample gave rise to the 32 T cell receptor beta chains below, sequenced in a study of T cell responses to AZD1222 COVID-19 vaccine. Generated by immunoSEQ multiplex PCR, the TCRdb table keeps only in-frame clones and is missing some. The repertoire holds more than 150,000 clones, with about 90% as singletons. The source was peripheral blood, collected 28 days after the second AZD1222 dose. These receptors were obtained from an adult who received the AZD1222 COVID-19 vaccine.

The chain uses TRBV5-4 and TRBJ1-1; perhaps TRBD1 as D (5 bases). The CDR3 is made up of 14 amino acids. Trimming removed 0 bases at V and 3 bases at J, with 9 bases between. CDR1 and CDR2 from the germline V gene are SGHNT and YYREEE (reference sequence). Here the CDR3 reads CASSLGQMYTEAFF. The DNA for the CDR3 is TGTGCCAGCAGCTTGGGACAGATGTACACTGAAGCTTTCTTT.

The CDR3 reads CASSYSLGQSLGELFF. The DNA for the CDR3 is TGTGCCAGCAGTTACTCGCTGGGACAGTCTCTCGGGGAGCTGTTTTTT. The V call is TRBV6-5, the J call TRBJ2-2; 7 nucleotides align to TRBD1. V lost 0 bases and J lost 7; bases outside the gene matches: 8. This CDR3 has 16 residues. CDR1 MNHEY and CDR2 SVGAGI come from the germline V gene.

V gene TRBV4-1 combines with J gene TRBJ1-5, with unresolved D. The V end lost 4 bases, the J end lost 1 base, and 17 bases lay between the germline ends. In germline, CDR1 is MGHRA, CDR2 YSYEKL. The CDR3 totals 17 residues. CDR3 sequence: CASSPKGGLSSNQPQHF. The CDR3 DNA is TGCGCCAGCAGCCCCAAAGGCGGACTGTCAAGCAATCAGCCCCAGCATTTT.

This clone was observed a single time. In DNA, the CDR3 is TGTGCCAGTAGTATTCCCCCCTACTATGGCTACACCTTC. This translates into CASSIPPYYGYTF. This rearrangement joins TRBV19 to TRBJ1-2; no clear D gene. Trimming pared 3 bases from V and 3 bases from J, leaving 8 bases between. Per the germline V gene, CDR1 is LNHDA and CDR2 is SQIVND (reference sequence). There are 13 residues in the CDR3. Full variable domain (remainder filled in from reference TRBV19 and TRBJ1-2): DGGITQSPKYLFRKEGQNVTLSCEQNLNHDAMYWYRQDPGQGLRLIYYSQIVNDFQKGDIAEGYSVSREKKESFPLTVTSAQKNPTAFYLCASSIPPYYGYTFGSGTRLTVV.

CDR3 in DNA: TGTGCCAGCAGCTTAGAGGACGGAACCTTTTACACTGAAGCTTTCTTT. This sequence encodes CASSLEDGTFYTEAFF. The chain carries TRBV7-8 and TRBJ1-1; D gene unclear. CDR3 length: 16 amino acids. The V gene's germline CDR1 is SGHVS and CDR2 FQNEAQ. V was pared by 1 base and J by 3 bases, with 15 bases between.

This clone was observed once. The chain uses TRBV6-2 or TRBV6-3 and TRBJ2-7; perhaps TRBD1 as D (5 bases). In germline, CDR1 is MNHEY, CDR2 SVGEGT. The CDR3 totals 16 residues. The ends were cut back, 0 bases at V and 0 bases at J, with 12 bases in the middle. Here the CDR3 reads CASSYSKRQNSYEQYF. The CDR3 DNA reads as TGTGCCAGCAGTTACTCGAAAAGACAGAACTCCTACGAGCAGTACTTC.

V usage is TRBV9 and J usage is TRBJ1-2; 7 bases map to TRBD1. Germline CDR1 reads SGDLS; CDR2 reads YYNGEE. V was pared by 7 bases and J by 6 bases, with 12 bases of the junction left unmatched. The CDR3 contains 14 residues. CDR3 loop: CASRGQEAGHGYTF. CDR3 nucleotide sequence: TGTGCCAGCCGCGGACAGGAGGCGGGACATGGCTACACCTTC.

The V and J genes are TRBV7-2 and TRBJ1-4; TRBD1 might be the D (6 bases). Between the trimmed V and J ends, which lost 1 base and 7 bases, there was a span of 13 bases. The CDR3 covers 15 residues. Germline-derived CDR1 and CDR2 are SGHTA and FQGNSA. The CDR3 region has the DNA TGTGCCAGCAGCTTAGGGCCGGGGGCTGGTGAAAAACTGTTTTTT. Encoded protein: CASSLGPGAGEKLFF. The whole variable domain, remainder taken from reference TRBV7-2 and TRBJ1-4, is GAGVSQSPSNKVTEKGKDVELRCDPISGHTALYWYRQSLGQGLEFLIYFQGNSAPDKSGLPSDRFSAERTGGSVSTLTIQRTQQEDSAVYLCASSLGPGAGEKLFFGSGTQLSVL.

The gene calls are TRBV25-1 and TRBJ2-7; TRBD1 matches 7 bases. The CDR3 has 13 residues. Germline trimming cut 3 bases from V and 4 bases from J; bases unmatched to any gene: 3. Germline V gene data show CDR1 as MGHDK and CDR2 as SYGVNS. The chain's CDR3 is CASSDTRGYEQYF. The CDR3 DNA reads TGTGCCAGCAGTGACACCAGGGGGTACGAGCAGTACTTC.

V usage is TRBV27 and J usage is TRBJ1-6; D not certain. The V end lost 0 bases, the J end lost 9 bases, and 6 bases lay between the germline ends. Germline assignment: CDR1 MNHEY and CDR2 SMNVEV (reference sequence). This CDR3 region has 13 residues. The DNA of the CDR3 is TGTGCCAGCAGTTTATCCTGGGGTTCACCCCTCCACTTT. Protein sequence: CASSLSWGSPLHF.

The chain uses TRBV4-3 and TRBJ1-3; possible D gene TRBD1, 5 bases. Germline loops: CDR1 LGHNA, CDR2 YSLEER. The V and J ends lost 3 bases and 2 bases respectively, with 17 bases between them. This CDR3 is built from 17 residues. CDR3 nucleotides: TGCGCCAGCAGCCAGAAATCGTCAGGGATGACTGGAAACACCATATATTTT. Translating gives CASSQKSSGMTGNTIYF.

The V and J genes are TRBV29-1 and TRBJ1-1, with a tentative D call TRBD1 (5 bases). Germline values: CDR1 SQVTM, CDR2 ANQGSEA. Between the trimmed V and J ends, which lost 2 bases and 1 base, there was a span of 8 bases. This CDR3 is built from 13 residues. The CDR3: CSVELQGNTEAFF. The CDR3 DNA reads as TGCAGCGTTGAACTTCAGGGGAACACTGAAGCTTTCTTT.

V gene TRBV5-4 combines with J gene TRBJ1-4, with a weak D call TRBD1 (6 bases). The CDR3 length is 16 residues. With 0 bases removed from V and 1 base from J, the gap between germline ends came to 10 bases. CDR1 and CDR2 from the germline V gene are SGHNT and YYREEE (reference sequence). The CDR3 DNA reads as TGTGCCAGCAGCTTGGCCGGGGGCGGAACTAATGAAAAACTGTTTTTT. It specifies CASSLAGGGTNEKLFF.

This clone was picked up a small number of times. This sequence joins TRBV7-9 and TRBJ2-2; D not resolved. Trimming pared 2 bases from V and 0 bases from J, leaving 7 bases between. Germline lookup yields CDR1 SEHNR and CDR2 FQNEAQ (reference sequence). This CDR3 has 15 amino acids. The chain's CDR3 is CASSLSVTNTGELFF. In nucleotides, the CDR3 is TGTGCCAGCAGCTTATCAGTAACGAACACCGGGGAGCTGTTTTTT.

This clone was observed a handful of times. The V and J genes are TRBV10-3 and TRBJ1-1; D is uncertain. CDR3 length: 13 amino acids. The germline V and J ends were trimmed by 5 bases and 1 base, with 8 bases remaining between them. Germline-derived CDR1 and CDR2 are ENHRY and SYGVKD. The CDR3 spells CAISPLQNTEAFF. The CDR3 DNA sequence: TGTGCCATCAGTCCTCTTCAGAACACTGAAGCTTTCTTT.

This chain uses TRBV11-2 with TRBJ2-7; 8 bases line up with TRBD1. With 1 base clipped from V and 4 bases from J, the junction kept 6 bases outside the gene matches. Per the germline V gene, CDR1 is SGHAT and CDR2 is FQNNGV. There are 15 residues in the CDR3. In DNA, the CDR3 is TGTGCCAGCAGCTTAGTAGGCAGGGGGCCGTACGAGCAGTACTTC. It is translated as CASSLVGRGPYEQYF.

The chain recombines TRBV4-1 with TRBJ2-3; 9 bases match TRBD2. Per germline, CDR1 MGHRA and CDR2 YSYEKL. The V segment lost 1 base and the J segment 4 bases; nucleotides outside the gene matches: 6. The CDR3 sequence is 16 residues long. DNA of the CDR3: TGCGCCAGCAGCCAAGTCCTAGCGGGGTCCGCAGATACGCAGTATTTT. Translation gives CASSQVLAGSADTQYF.

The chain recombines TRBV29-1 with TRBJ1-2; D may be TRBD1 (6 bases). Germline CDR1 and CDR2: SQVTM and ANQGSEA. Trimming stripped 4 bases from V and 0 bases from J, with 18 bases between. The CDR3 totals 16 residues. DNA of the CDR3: TGCAGCGTTGGGGGGCCCGGAGCGGCTACTAACTATGGCTACACCTTC. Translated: CSVGGPGAATNYGYTF. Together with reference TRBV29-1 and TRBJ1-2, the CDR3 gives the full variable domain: SAVISQKPSRDICQRGTSLTIQCQVDSQVTMMFWYRQQPGQSLTLIATANQGSEATYESGFVIDKFPISRPNLTFSTLTVSNMSPEDSSIYLCSVGGPGAATNYGYTFGSGTRLTVV.

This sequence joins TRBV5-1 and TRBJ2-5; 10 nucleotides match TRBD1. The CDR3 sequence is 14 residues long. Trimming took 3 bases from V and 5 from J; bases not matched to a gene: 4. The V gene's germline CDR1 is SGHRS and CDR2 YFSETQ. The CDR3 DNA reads TGCGCCAGCAGCTCGAGGACAGGGGGGGAGACCCAGTACTTC. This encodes CASSSRTGGETQYF.

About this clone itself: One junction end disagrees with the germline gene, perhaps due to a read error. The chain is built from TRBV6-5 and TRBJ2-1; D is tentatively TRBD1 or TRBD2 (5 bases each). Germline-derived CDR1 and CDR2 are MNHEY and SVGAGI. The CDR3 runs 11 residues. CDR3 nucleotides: TGTGCCAGCGACGGGGCGGCCCCATTGGTCTTC. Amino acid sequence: CASDGAAPLVF.

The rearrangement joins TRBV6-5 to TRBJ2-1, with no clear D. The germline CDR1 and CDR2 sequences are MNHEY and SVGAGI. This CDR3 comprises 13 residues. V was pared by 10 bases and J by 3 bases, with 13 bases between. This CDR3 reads CAKPEHHYNEQFF. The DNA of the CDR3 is TGTGCCAAACCCGAACACCACTACAATGAGCAGTTCTTC.

The CDR3 reads CASSRAGALNEQFF. CDR3 nucleotide sequence: TGTGCCAGCTCACGGGCAGGGGCACTCAATGAGCAGTTCTTC. The chain links TRBV18 to TRBJ2-1; D is possibly TRBD1 (6 bases). The CDR3 covers 14 residues. Trimming removed 4 bases at V and 6 bases at J, with 13 bases between. Germline V CDR1 and CDR2: KGHSH, LQKENI. Variable domain in full (rest from reference TRBV18 and TRBJ2-1): NAGVMQNPRHLVRRRGQEARLRCSPMKGHSHVYWYRQLPEEGLKFMVYLQKENIIDESGMPKERFSAEFPKEGPSILRIQQVVRGDSAAYFCASSRAGALNEQFFGPGTRLTVL.

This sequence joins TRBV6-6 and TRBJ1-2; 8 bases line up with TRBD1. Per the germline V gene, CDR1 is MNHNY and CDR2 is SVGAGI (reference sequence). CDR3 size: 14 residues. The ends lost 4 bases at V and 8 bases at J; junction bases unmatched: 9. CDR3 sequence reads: CASSSPDRADGYTF. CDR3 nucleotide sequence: TGTGCCAGCAGTTCTCCGGACAGGGCGGACGGCTACACCTTC.

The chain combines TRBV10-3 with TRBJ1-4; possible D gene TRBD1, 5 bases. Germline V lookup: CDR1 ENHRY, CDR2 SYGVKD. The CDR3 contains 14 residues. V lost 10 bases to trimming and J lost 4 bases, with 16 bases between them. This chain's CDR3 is CATRDGARNEKLFF. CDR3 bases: TGTGCCACCAGGGACGGGGCGCGTAATGAAAAACTGTTTTTT.

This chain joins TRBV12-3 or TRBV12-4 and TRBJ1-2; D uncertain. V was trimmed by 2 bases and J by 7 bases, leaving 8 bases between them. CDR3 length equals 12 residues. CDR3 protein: CASSLIGSGYTF. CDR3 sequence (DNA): TGTGCCAGCAGTTTAATAGGGTCTGGCTACACCTTC.

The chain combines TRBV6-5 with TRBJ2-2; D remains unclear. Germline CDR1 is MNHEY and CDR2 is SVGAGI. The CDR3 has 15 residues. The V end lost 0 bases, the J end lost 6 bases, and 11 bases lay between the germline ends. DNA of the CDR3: TGTGCCAGCAGTTACTCCGGCGCGAGGCCCGGGGAGCTGTTTTTT. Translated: CASSYSGARPGELFF.

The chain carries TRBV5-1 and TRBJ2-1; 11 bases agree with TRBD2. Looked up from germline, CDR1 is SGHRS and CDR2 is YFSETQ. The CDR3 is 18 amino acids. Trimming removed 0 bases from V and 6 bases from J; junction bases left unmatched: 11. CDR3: CASSLALIAGGLFNEQFF. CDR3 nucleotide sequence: TGCGCCAGCAGCTTGGCCCTAATAGCGGGAGGGTTGTTCAATGAGCAGTTCTTC. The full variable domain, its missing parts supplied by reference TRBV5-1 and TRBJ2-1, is KAGVTQTPRYLIKTRGQQVTLSCSPISGHRSVSWYQQTPGQGLQFLFEYFSETQRNKGNFPGRFSGRQFSNSRSEMNVSTLELGDSALYLCASSLALIAGGLFNEQFFGPGTRLTVL.

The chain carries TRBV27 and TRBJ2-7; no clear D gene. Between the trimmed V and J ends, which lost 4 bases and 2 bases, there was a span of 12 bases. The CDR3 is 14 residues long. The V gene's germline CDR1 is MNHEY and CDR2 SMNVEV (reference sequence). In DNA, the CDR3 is TGTGCCAGCAGTTCCCAATCGGCCGCCTACGAGCAGTACTTC. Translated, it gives CASSSQSAAYEQYF.

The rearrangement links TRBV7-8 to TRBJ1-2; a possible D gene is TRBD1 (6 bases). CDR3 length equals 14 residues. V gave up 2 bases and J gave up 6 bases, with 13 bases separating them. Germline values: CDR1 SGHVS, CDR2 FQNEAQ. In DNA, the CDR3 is TGTGCCAGCAGCTTAAGGGTGGGGGGCGATGGCTACACCTTC. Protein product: CASSLRVGGDGYTF.

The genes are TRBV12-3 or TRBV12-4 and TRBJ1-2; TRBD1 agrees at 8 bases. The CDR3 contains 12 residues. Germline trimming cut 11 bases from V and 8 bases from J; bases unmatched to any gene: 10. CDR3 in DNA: TGTGCCTTGGCAGGGGGCGAGCGCGGCTACACCTTC. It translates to CALAGGERGYTF.

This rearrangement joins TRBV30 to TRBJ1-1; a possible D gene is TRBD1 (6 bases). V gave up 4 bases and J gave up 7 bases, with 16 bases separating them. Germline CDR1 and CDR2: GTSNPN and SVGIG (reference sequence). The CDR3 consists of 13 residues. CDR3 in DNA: TGTGCCTGGACTCCGGGGGCGCCCCTTGAAGCTTTCTTT. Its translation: CAWTPGAPLEAFF.

CDR3 nucleotide sequence: TGTGCCAGCAGCTTACAACAGGGTAATTCCAACTATGGCTACACCTTC. Residues: CASSLQQGNSNYGYTF. This rearrangement joins TRBV7-2 to TRBJ1-2; possible D gene TRBD1, 6 bases. The CDR3 is 16 residues long. Germline CDR1 SGHTA, CDR2 FQGNSA. Deletions cut 2 bases from V and 2 bases from J, with 15 bases between. Supplemented by reference TRBV7-2 and TRBJ1-2, the full variable domain reads GAGVSQSPSNKVTEKGKDVELRCDPISGHTALYWYRQSLGQGLEFLIYFQGNSAPDKSGLPSDRFSAERTGGSVSTLTIQRTQQEDSAVYLCASSLQQGNSNYGYTFGSGTRLTVV.